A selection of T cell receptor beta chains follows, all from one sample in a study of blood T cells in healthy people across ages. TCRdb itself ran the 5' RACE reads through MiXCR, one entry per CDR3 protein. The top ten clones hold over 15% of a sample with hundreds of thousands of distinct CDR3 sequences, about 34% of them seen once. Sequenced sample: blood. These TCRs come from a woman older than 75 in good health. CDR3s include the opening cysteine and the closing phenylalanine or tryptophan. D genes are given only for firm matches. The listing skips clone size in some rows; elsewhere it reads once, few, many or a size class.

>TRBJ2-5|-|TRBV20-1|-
TGCAGTGCTCTCGTCCAAGAGACCCAGTACTTC
CSALVQETQYF
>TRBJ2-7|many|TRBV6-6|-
TGTGCCAGCAGTTACTACAGGGACTACGAGCAGTACTTC
CASSYYRDYEQYF
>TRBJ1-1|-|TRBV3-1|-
TGTGCCAGCAGCCAAGATCTTGTCACTGAAGCTTTCTTT
CASSQDLVTEAFF
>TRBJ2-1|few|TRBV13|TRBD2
TGTGCCAGCAGCTGGCCCGTGACTAGCGGGAGGGTCAATGAGCAGTTCTTC
CASSWPVTSGRVNEQFF
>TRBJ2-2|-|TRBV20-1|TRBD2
TGTGCTAGTGGCGGGAGCGAGACCGGGGAGCTGTTTTTT
CASGGSETGELFF
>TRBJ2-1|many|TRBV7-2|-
TGTGCCAGCAGCTTAGCGTCTGCAGGCTCCTACAATGAGCAGTTCTTC
CASSLASAGSYNEQFF
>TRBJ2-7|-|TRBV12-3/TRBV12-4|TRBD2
TGTGCCAGCAGTTTCCGACCGGGACTAGCGGGCATACTAACCAACAATGAGCAGTACTTC
CASSFRPGLAGILTNNEQYF
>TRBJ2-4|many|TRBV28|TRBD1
TGTGCCAGCAGTACGCCTCTCCAGGGGGCGCGAAACATTCAGTACTTC
CASSTPLQGARNIQYF
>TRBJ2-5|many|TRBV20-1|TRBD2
TGCAGTGCTACTTTAGCGGGGGCCAAGACCCAGTACTTC
CSATLAGAKTQYF
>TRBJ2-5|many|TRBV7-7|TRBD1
TGTGCTAGCAGCTTAGGGGGCCGTCAGGAGGAGACCCAGTACTTC
CASSLGGRQEETQYF
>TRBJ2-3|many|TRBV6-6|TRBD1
TGTGCCAGCAGTGATACCGGGACAGCCACAGATACGCAGTATTTT
CASSDTGTATDTQYF
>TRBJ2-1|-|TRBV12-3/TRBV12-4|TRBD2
TGTGCCAGCAGTTCAACTAGCGGGCACTACAATGAGCAGTTCTTC
CASSSTSGHYNEQFF
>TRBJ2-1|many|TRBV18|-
TGTGCCAGTTTCCGGACCCCGGTCCGGCATGAGCAGTTCTTC
CASFRTPVRHEQFF
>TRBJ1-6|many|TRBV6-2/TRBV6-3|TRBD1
TGTGCCAGCAGTTACGGACAGGGGAGATCCTATAATTCACCCCTCCACTTT
CASSYGQGRSYNSPLHF
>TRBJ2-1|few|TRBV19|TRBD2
TGTGCCAGTAGTATAGGTGCGCGGGGGGGCCGAAATGGGCAGTTCTTC
CASSIGARGGRNGQFF
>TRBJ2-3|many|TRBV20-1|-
TGCAGTGCTATGAACGCTGGACTCGGGGCACGCACAGATACGCAGTATTTT
CSAMNAGLGARTDTQYF
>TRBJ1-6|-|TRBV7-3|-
TGTGCCAGCACCGGGAAAAGCTCCTATAATTCACCCCTCCACTTT
CASTGKSSYNSPLHF
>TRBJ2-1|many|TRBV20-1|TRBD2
TGCAGTGCTAGCCCCTCGAGGGGAGGGAATGAGCAGTTCTTC
CSASPSRGGNEQFF
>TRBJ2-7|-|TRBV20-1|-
TGCAGTGCCTGGGACTTCTACGAGCAGTACTTC
CSAWDFYEQYF
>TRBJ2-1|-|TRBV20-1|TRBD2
TGCAGTGCTAGAAGCCTAGCGGGAGACTACAATGAGCAGTTCTTC
CSARSLAGDYNEQFF
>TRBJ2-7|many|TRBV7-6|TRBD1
TGTGCCAGCAGCCCAGGGGGCTATAGCTCCTACGAGCAGTACTTC
CASSPGGYSSYEQYF
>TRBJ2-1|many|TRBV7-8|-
TGTGCCAGCAGCCCGGCTGAGTTTCCTCACACTGAGCAGTTCTTC
CASSPAEFPHTEQFF
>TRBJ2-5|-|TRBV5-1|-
TGCGCCAGCAGAGTCGCGGCAGGGGAAGGAGAGACCCAGTACTTC
CASRVAAGEGETQYF
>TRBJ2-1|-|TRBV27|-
TGTGCCAGCATTGGGTTTGGGGGGGGCCGATACAATGAGCAGTTCTTC
CASIGFGGGRYNEQFF